This TCR beta chain was profiled in a study of blood T cell repertoires in COVID-19. Study-wide context: Nucleic acid was either cDNA or gDNA, and it came from T cells, B-cell-depleted T cells, or PBMCs.

Recruitment covered 20 to 25 US areas and drew participants whose ages spanned roughly 18 to 95 years. Membership in each cohort depended on participant-reported clinical history. Under the authors' procedure: Estimates of nucleated cell counts were drawn from the amplification of reference gene primers. Here immunoSEQ multiplex PCR was the method, and the copy in TCRdb shows in-frame clones only, minus some. The D gene and trimming were derived from the DNA, and the V and J assignments and clone size from that table. The sample has 250,000 or so clones; around 88% are singletons. V shed 1 base and J shed 7 bases, with 19 bases lying between them. The CDR3 sequence is 16 residues long. Per germline, CDR1 MNHEY and CDR2 SMNVEV (reference sequence).

This sequence was found in a man aged 40-55 years who had recovered from COVID-19. V usage is TRBV27 and J usage is TRBJ2-5; tentatively, D is TRBD2 (5 bases). The sample comprised PBMCs or T cells enriched from blood (not recorded which). The chain's CDR3 is CASSLYAADLPGTQYF. DNA of the CDR3: TGTGCCAGCAGTTTATATGCAGCGGACCTACCAGGGACCCAGTACTTC.